Reported below is one T cell receptor (beta chain). Its binding antigen is unknown. No base quality values were provided; no much bigger clone lies one nucleotide off. V sheds 5 bases and J sheds 3 bases, leaving 12 bases between their ends. Taken from the germline V gene, the CDR1 and CDR2 loops are SGHRS and YFSETQ. Taken from cysteine to phenylalanine, the CDR3 has 13 residues. The DNA shown is the 39-base CDR3, in frame from base 1. This record comes from a study of OX40 agonist ivuxolimab in advanced cancers. Study-level background: The costimulatory receptor OX40 (CD134) was targeted by ivuxolimab, a fully human IgG2 agonistic monoclonal antibody. Intravenous ivuxolimab was administered to patients every 2 weeks at six dose levels: 0.01, 0.1, 0.3, 1.5, 3 and 10 mg/kg. Of the approximately 50 dose-escalation patients, hepatocellular carcinoma was present in around 20, melanoma in approximately 15, renal cell carcinoma in 9 and head and neck cancer in 9. The dose-escalation cohort was around 83% male with a mean age of around 64 years, ranging from about 23 to 85. Patients were allowed to have had prior anti-PD-1, anti-PD-L1 or anti-CTLA-4 therapy, and 30% to 40% of the dose-escalation patients had been treated with checkpoint inhibitors. Partial responses occurred in three dose-escalation patients: two with cutaneous melanoma and one with hepatocellular carcinoma. Peripheral TCRbeta sequencing aimed to test whether ivuxolimab altered TCR sequence diversity and caused clonal T-cell expansion. The paper describes the monotherapy dose-escalation part (N ≈ 51 patients) of the phase I trial of ivuxolimab.

The trial excluded patients who had a history of autoimmune disease or were on systemic immunosuppression. Peripheral blood for TCR sequencing was collected from all dose cohorts at baseline, on cycle 4 day 1, and on cycle 7 day 1. Samples came from an open-label, multicenter, first-in-human phase I dose-escalation trial of ivuxolimab. Adults with locally advanced or metastatic melanoma, renal cell, hepatocellular, or head and neck squamous cell carcinoma were enrolled in the trial. CD4+ and CD8+ T cells were sorted separately from peripheral blood before TCR sequencing. Broader findings and caveats from the paper: On average, CD8+ T cells showed more expanded clones than CD4+ T cells after ivuxolimab. In the 0.1-3.0 mg/kg groups, partial responders had among the lowest normalized peripheral clonal expansion, particularly in CD8+ T cells. At doses of 0.1 to 3.0 mg/kg, clonal expansion of both CD4+ and CD8+ blood T cells was observed from baseline to week 6. The antigen specificity of the clonally expanded peripheral T cells was not determined. Low levels of normalized T-cell clonal expansion were also seen in some patients who did not respond.

Genomic DNA was isolated from the sorted cells so that the TCRbeta CDR3 region could be sequenced. The immunoSEQ Assay was used to sequence the TCRbeta CDR3 regions. Not all clones reach the TCRdb copy of this immuneACCESS table, which keeps in-frame sequences only. Checked studies attribute under half of the gap to unresolved V genes and leave the rest unexplained. The sample data list 48,000 or so clones, and roughly 84% of these were observed just once. Of the sample, roughly 9.9% falls within the top ten clones. The chain was built from TRBV5-1 and TRBJ2-7; the D gene is possibly TRBD2, with 5 bases matching. The sample in question was CD4+ or CD8+ T cells sorted from blood, obtained in a trial of the OX40 agonist ivuxolimab. The source of this sequence is an adult with an advanced solid tumor such as melanoma, head and neck, liver or kidney cancer. This receptor has the CDR3 CASSSRTLYEQYF. At the DNA level, the sequence is TGCGCCAGCAGTTCCAGGACTCTCTACGAGCAGTACTTC.